The rows below give T cell receptor beta chains drawn from one sample of a study of graft-versus-host responses after intestinal transplantation. The method was immunoSEQ multiplex PCR; TCRdb's version includes in-frame clones alone and lacks a portion of them. The sample shows about 13,000 clones, 70% to 90% of them seen only once. Material: PBMCs, obtained after intestinal transplantation. These receptors came from a human patient who received an intestinal transplant, so some T cells may come from the graft donor. CDR3s include the opening cysteine and the closing phenylalanine or tryptophan. The D gene is left open where the match is weak. Rows may omit the clone size; those that give it use once, few, many or a size class.

cdr3_nt: TGCGCCAGCAGCTTGGAAGGGACCCGACTTTGGGAGCAGTTCTTC; cdr3_aa: CASSLEGTRLWEQFF; j_call: TRBJ2-1; v_call: TRBV5-1; clone_size: .; d_call: .
cdr3_nt: TGTGCCAGCAGTGCTACCGCAGAACCAGGGAGCGAGCAGTACTTC; cdr3_aa: CASSATAEPGSEQYF; j_call: TRBJ2-7; v_call: TRBV6-4; clone_size: .; d_call: .
cdr3_nt: TGTGCCAGCAGCTTGTTAGTGAGGGCCCATGAGCAGTTCTTC; cdr3_aa: CASSLLVRAHEQFF; j_call: TRBJ2-1; v_call: TRBV7-9; clone_size: .; d_call: .
cdr3_nt: TGCGCCAGCAGTGAATCGTCTTTTCGCGACACTGAAGCTTTCTTT; cdr3_aa: CASSESSFRDTEAFF; j_call: TRBJ1-1; v_call: TRBV10-1; clone_size: .; d_call: .
cdr3_nt: TGTGCCAGCAGCGTAGCTGGAAGGAACTCCTACAATGAGCAGTTCTTC; cdr3_aa: CASSVAGRNSYNEQFF; j_call: TRBJ2-1; v_call: TRBV9; clone_size: .; d_call: .
cdr3_nt: TGCGCCAGCAGCCAAGAAGTGGGAGGGGGAGCCAAAAACATTCAGTACTTC; cdr3_aa: CASSQEVGGGAKNIQYF; j_call: TRBJ2-4; v_call: TRBV4-1; clone_size: once; d_call: .
cdr3_nt: TGTGCCAGCAGTCACGAATTGATGCAGACCCAGTACTTC; cdr3_aa: CASSHELMQTQYF; j_call: TRBJ2-5; v_call: TRBV6-1; clone_size: .; d_call: .
cdr3_nt: TGTGCCAGCAGTTACTCCCACGGTGGACACTACTACACCTTC; cdr3_aa: CASSYSHGGHYYTF; j_call: TRBJ1-2; v_call: TRBV6-6; clone_size: .; d_call: .
cdr3_nt: TGTGCCAGTAGTGTCGGGGGCGCGTGGGACTATGGCTACACCTTC; cdr3_aa: CASSVGGAWDYGYTF; j_call: TRBJ1-2; v_call: TRBV19; clone_size: .; d_call: .
cdr3_nt: TGTGCCAGCAGTTTATCAGGGGCACTGGAGACCCAGTACTTC; cdr3_aa: CASSLSGALETQYF; j_call: TRBJ2-5; v_call: TRBV27; clone_size: .; d_call: .
cdr3_nt: TGTGCCAGCAGTGAGGACCTCTTTTACGAGCAGTACTTC; cdr3_aa: CASSEDLFYEQYF; j_call: TRBJ2-7; v_call: TRBV2; clone_size: few; d_call: .
cdr3_nt: TGTGCCAGCACCTCCAGGGAGACCCAGTACTTC; cdr3_aa: CASTSRETQYF; j_call: TRBJ2-5; v_call: TRBV7-9; clone_size: .; d_call: .
cdr3_nt: TGTGCCAGCAGTTACGAGGCGGATGCCACTGAAGCTTTCTTT; cdr3_aa: CASSYEADATEAFF; j_call: TRBJ1-1; v_call: TRBV6-5; clone_size: .; d_call: .
cdr3_nt: TGTGCCAGCAGCTTGACAGGGGGCACTGAAGCTTTCTTT; cdr3_aa: CASSLTGGTEAFF; j_call: TRBJ1-1; v_call: TRBV5-6; clone_size: once; d_call: TRBD1
cdr3_nt: TGTGCCAGCAGTTCTCCTACAGGGGAAAAACTGTTTTTT; cdr3_aa: CASSSPTGEKLFF; j_call: TRBJ1-4; v_call: TRBV6-6; clone_size: .; d_call: .
cdr3_nt: TGTGCCAGCAGACGCGAAGCAGGGGACACAGATACGCAGTATTTT; cdr3_aa: CASRREAGDTDTQYF; j_call: TRBJ2-3; v_call: TRBV27; clone_size: .; d_call: .
cdr3_nt: TGTGCCACTGGGACAGGGGGGACTGAAGCTTTCTTT; cdr3_aa: CATGTGGTEAFF; j_call: TRBJ1-1; v_call: TRBV19; clone_size: .; d_call: TRBD1
cdr3_nt: TGTGCCAGCAGTTTTAATAGGGACGGTGGAAACACCATATATTTT; cdr3_aa: CASSFNRDGGNTIYF; j_call: TRBJ1-3; v_call: TRBV28; clone_size: .; d_call: .
cdr3_nt: TGTGCCACCAGCAGTACCGGGACTAGCGGGAGTTTGAGCGGAAGCACAGATACGCAGTATTTT; cdr3_aa: CATSSTGTSGSLSGSTDTQYF; j_call: TRBJ2-3; v_call: TRBV15; clone_size: .; d_call: TRBD2
cdr3_nt: TGTGCCAGCTCACCTAGACCGGGCGCCGGGGAGCTGTTTTTT; cdr3_aa: CASSPRPGAGELFF; j_call: TRBJ2-2; v_call: TRBV18; clone_size: .; d_call: .
cdr3_nt: TGTGCCAGCAGTTTCACAGCGGGAGGGCGTGGAGAGACCCAGTACTTC; cdr3_aa: CASSFTAGGRGETQYF; j_call: TRBJ2-5; v_call: TRBV28; clone_size: .; d_call: TRBD2
cdr3_nt: TGTGCCAGCAGTTTTGGACTAGCGGGAGAGACCGGGGAGCTGTTTTTT; cdr3_aa: CASSFGLAGETGELFF; j_call: TRBJ2-2; v_call: TRBV6-5; clone_size: few; d_call: TRBD2
cdr3_nt: TGTGCCACATGCCGGGGACAGGCAGCGAACACCGGGGAGCTGTTTTTT; cdr3_aa: CATCRGQAANTGELFF; j_call: TRBJ2-2; v_call: TRBV19; clone_size: .; d_call: TRBD1
cdr3_nt: TGTGCCTGGAGGACAGGTAACTATGGCTACACCTTC; cdr3_aa: CAWRTGNYGYTF; j_call: TRBJ1-2; v_call: TRBV30; clone_size: .; d_call: .
cdr3_nt: TGTGCCAGCAGTTTATGGGGCCAGCCCCAGCATTTT; cdr3_aa: CASSLWGQPQHF; j_call: TRBJ1-5; v_call: TRBV28; clone_size: once; d_call: .
cdr3_nt: TGTGCCAGCAGACTAACTCCGGATGAAAAACTGTTTTTT; cdr3_aa: CASRLTPDEKLFF; j_call: TRBJ1-4; v_call: TRBV6-6; clone_size: few; d_call: .
cdr3_nt: TGTGCCAGCAGCGTAGCCGGAGCGAGAGGGGGGCAAGAGACCCAGTACTTC; cdr3_aa: CASSVAGARGGQETQYF; j_call: TRBJ2-5; v_call: TRBV9; clone_size: .; d_call: .
cdr3_nt: TGTGCCAGTAGTAGGGCAAGACAGGGGACGCACACTGAAGCTTTCTTT; cdr3_aa: CASSRARQGTHTEAFF; j_call: TRBJ1-1; v_call: TRBV19; clone_size: .; d_call: TRBD1
cdr3_nt: TGTGCCAGCAGTGACTCGGTAGAAAATGAGCAGTTCTTC; cdr3_aa: CASSDSVENEQFF; j_call: TRBJ2-1; v_call: TRBV6-4; clone_size: few; d_call: .
cdr3_nt: TGTGCCAGCAGCTCACAGGGGGCCGCCGGGGAGCTGTTTTTT; cdr3_aa: CASSSQGAAGELFF; j_call: TRBJ2-2; v_call: TRBV9; clone_size: .; d_call: TRBD1
cdr3_nt: TGTGCCAGCAGCTTAGAGGGGAGGGGGCGATTGGACACTGAAGCTTTCTTT; cdr3_aa: CASSLEGRGRLDTEAFF; j_call: TRBJ1-1; v_call: TRBV7-9; clone_size: .; d_call: TRBD1
cdr3_nt: TGTGCTACCTCTTGGAAGGAGAACACTGAAGCTTTCTTT; cdr3_aa: CATSWKENTEAFF; j_call: TRBJ1-1; v_call: TRBV7-8; clone_size: few; d_call: .
cdr3_nt: TGCGCCAGCAGCCACCCGACAGGTAGCTCCTACGAGCAGTACTTC; cdr3_aa: CASSHPTGSSYEQYF; j_call: TRBJ2-7; v_call: TRBV4-1; clone_size: .; d_call: .
cdr3_nt: TGTGCCAGCAGCCAAGAGGGAACGGGAGCCTCCTACGAGCAGTACTTC; cdr3_aa: CASSQEGTGASYEQYF; j_call: TRBJ2-7; v_call: TRBV4-2; clone_size: .; d_call: .
cdr3_nt: TGTGCCAGCAGCAAGACAGGGTTGGCGAAAATCGGGGAGACCCAGTACTTC; cdr3_aa: CASSKTGLAKIGETQYF; j_call: TRBJ2-5; v_call: TRBV14; clone_size: .; d_call: TRBD1
cdr3_nt: TGTGCCAGCAGTTACTTACACCTCAATCAGCCCCAGCATTTT; cdr3_aa: CASSYLHLNQPQHF; j_call: TRBJ1-5; v_call: TRBV6-6; clone_size: .; d_call: .
cdr3_nt: TGTGCCAGCAGCTCCTTAGGACAGTTCTATGGCTACACCTTC; cdr3_aa: CASSSLGQFYGYTF; j_call: TRBJ1-2; v_call: TRBV7-9; clone_size: .; d_call: .
cdr3_nt: TGTGCCAGCAGTTTATCCCGACGGGGGGTCAGGCCCCTCCACTTT; cdr3_aa: CASSLSRRGVRPLHF; j_call: TRBJ1-6; v_call: TRBV28; clone_size: .; d_call: .
cdr3_nt: TGCGCCAGCAGCCAAGATCGCTACTTATCACAGGACAGGGGGGTAGAGACCCAGTACTTC; cdr3_aa: CASSQDRYLSQDRGVETQYF; j_call: TRBJ2-5; v_call: TRBV4-1; clone_size: .; d_call: TRBD1
cdr3_nt: TGTGCCAGCAGCTCCCAACTTCCCGGGGAGCTGTTTTTT; cdr3_aa: CASSSQLPGELFF; j_call: TRBJ2-2; v_call: TRBV7-3; clone_size: few; d_call: .
cdr3_nt: TGTGCCAGTAGTTTCAAATATGGCTACACCTTC; cdr3_aa: CASSFKYGYTF; j_call: TRBJ1-2; v_call: TRBV19; clone_size: .; d_call: .
cdr3_nt: TGTGCCAGCAGTTACGGGACAGATTCACCCCTCCACTTT; cdr3_aa: CASSYGTDSPLHF; j_call: TRBJ1-6; v_call: TRBV6-6; clone_size: .; d_call: TRBD1
cdr3_nt: TGTGCCAGCAGTTACTCCAGCGGTAGCTCCTACGAGCAGTACTTC; cdr3_aa: CASSYSSGSSYEQYF; j_call: TRBJ2-7; v_call: TRBV6-5; clone_size: .; d_call: .
cdr3_nt: TGTGCCAGCAAACGGGACACACAAGAGACCCAGTACTTC; cdr3_aa: CASKRDTQETQYF; j_call: TRBJ2-5; v_call: TRBV2; clone_size: .; d_call: .
cdr3_nt: TGTGCCTGGAGTGTGGGGCTGGATACGCAGTATTTT; cdr3_aa: CAWSVGLDTQYF; j_call: TRBJ2-3; v_call: TRBV30; clone_size: .; d_call: .
cdr3_nt: TGTGCCAGCAGCCAACGACTAGCGGGAGGCTACGAGCAGTACTTC; cdr3_aa: CASSQRLAGGYEQYF; j_call: TRBJ2-7; v_call: TRBV4-2; clone_size: .; d_call: TRBD2
cdr3_nt: TGTGCCAGCAGTTACGGGGAGCTAGCGGTCTACAATGAGCAGTTCTTC; cdr3_aa: CASSYGELAVYNEQFF; j_call: TRBJ2-1; v_call: TRBV6-6; clone_size: .; d_call: TRBD2
cdr3_nt: TGTGCCAGCAGCAAACCCCTAGCGGGAGTTGTGGAGACCCAGTACTTC; cdr3_aa: CASSKPLAGVVETQYF; j_call: TRBJ2-5; v_call: TRBV21-1; clone_size: .; d_call: .
cdr3_nt: TGTGCCAGCAGCACAGGCTCTGGGGCCAACGTCCTGACTTTC; cdr3_aa: CASSTGSGANVLTF; j_call: TRBJ2-6; v_call: TRBV11-2; clone_size: .; d_call: .
cdr3_nt: TGTGCCAGCAGCTTGGAGGGGGGTACTAGCACAGATACGCAGTATTTT; cdr3_aa: CASSLEGGTSTDTQYF; j_call: TRBJ2-3; v_call: TRBV5-4; clone_size: .; d_call: .